This T cell receptor beta chain was found in a study of T cells expressing NK-cell markers. Whole-study context: The TCR beta repertoires were obtained from sorted CD3+CD56+NKG2C+, CD3+CD56+NKG2C- and CD3+CD56-NKG2C+ T cells. General study findings and limits: There remained a lack of clarity about HCMV specificity of expanded NKG2C+ T cell clones.

Germline lookup yields CDR1 MNHEY and CDR2 SVGEGT. The CDR3 runs to 13 residues. A 5'RACE template switching approach incorporating UMIs was used to make TCR beta cDNA. TCRdb reprocessed the 5' RACE reads and reports one entry per CDR3 protein, with no DNA. The sample table sets out hundreds of thousands of distinct CDR3 sequences. Comment on this clonotype: Its cognate antigen is unknown.

The source of this sequence is a woman between 18 and 70 years old in good health. The chain links TRBV6-2 or TRBV6-3 to TRBJ2-7. Sequenced input: blood T cells: a sorted CD56 or NKG2C T cell subset, CD4+ or CD8+ T cells, or bulk PBMC T cells (not recorded which). CDR3 protein: CASSFDDSYEQYF.